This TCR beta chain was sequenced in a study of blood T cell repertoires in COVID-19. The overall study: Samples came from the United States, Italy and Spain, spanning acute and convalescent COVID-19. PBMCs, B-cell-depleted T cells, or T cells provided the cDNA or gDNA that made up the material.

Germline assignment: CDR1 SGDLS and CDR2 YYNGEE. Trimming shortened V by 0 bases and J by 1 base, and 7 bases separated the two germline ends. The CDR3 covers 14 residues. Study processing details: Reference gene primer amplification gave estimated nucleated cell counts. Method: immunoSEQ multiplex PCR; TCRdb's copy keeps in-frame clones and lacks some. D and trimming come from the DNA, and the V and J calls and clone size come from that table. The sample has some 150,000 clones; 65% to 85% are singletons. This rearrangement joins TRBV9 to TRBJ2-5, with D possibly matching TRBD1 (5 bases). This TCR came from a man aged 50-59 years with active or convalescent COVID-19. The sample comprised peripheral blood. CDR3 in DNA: TGTGCCAGCAGCGTAGGGACAACCCAAGAGACCCAGTACTTC. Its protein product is CASSVGTTQETQYF.